This TCR beta chain came from a study of blood T cell repertoires in COVID-19. The repertoire was sequenced with immunoSEQ multiplex PCR; TCRdb's copy has only in-frame clones and lacks some. The table includes fewer than 300,000 clones, less than 90% detected once. Trimming took 3 bases from V and 0 from J, leaving 14 bases between them. CDR3 length: 16 amino acids. Germline lookup yields CDR1 LGHDT and CDR2 YNNKEL (reference sequence). The sample taken for sequencing was peripheral blood. This rearrangement joins TRBV3-1 (or the pseudogene TRBV3-2) to TRBJ1-1; no clear D. This TCR derives from a woman in her 70s with active or convalescent COVID-19. The CDR3 here is CASSQGDKYMNTEAFF. The CDR3 nucleotides are TGTGCCAGCAGCCAGGGAGATAAGTACATGAACACTGAAGCTTTCTTT.